This T cell receptor (beta chain) stems from a study of OX40 agonist ivuxolimab in advanced cancers. Study-wide results and limits: Low normalized T-cell clonal expansion was additionally recorded for some nonresponders. CD8+ T cells (on average) carried more expanded clones than CD4+ T cells.

Assay used: immunoSEQ multiplex PCR; TCRdb lists only in-frame clones, some missing. The table shows approximately 70,000 clones, with about 93% occurring only once. Drawing of blood for sampling happened at baseline, at cycle 4 day 1, and at cycle 7 day 1. About this clone: Its matching antigen is unknown.

The TCR comes from an adult with an advanced solid tumor such as melanoma, head and neck, liver or kidney cancer. Sample: CD4+ or CD8+ T cells sorted from blood, taken in a trial of the OX40 agonist ivuxolimab.

CDR3 in DNA: TGTGCCAGCAGTCCTTCGACAGGGGGCTTCTACGAGCAGTACTTC. Translation gives CASSPSTGGFYEQYF. V and J are TRBV27 and TRBJ2-7; TRBD1 aligns across 10 bases. Per germline, CDR1 MNHEY and CDR2 SMNVEV (reference sequence). The CDR3 is 15 residues long. The J segment lost 3 bases and the V segment lost 5 bases, leaving 7 bases of the junction unmatched.